The text below deals with one TCR beta chain. Its matching antigen is unknown. Trimming shortened V by 0 bases and J by 4 bases, and 9 bases separated the two germline ends. The CDR3 is 14 amino acids. Germline values: CDR1 SGHTA, CDR2 FQGNSA. The sample originates from a study of T cell responses to AZD1222 COVID-19 vaccine. Overall study results and limits: White British donors predominated, females outnumbered males, and clonal diversity was possibly underestimated.

The table came from immunoSEQ multiplex PCR; TCRdb's copy has only in-frame clones and leaves some out. The repertoire consists of some 120,000 clones, with roughly 85% occurring once and the leading ten covering more than 3%. This clonotype was sampled from an adult in good health. The sequences come from peripheral blood, collected on day 0 of MenACWY control vaccination. The genes are TRBV7-2 and TRBJ2-5; D unresolved. The CDR3 DNA follows: TGTGCCAGCAGCTTAGCGGGGTGGAGAGAGACCCAGTACTTC. Translated: CASSLAGWRETQYF.